This TCR beta chain was identified in a study of blood T cell repertoires in COVID-19. Sequenced by immunoSEQ multiplex PCR; TCRdb stores in-frame clones only, minus some. The data contain more than 200,000 clones, around 83% of them singletons. Trimming left V 4 bases short and J 5 bases short, with 8 bases between. From germline, CDR1 is LGHDT and CDR2 YNNKEL (reference sequence). This CDR3 region has 12 residues. The chain employs TRBV3-1 (or the pseudogene TRBV3-2) and TRBJ1-2; D might be TRBD1 (5 bases). The receptor comes from a man at least 80 years old with acute or convalescent COVID-19. What was sequenced was peripheral blood. The CDR3, as DNA: TGTGCCAGCAGCCCTAAGGGGTATGGCTACACCTTC. Translated, it gives CASSPKGYGYTF.